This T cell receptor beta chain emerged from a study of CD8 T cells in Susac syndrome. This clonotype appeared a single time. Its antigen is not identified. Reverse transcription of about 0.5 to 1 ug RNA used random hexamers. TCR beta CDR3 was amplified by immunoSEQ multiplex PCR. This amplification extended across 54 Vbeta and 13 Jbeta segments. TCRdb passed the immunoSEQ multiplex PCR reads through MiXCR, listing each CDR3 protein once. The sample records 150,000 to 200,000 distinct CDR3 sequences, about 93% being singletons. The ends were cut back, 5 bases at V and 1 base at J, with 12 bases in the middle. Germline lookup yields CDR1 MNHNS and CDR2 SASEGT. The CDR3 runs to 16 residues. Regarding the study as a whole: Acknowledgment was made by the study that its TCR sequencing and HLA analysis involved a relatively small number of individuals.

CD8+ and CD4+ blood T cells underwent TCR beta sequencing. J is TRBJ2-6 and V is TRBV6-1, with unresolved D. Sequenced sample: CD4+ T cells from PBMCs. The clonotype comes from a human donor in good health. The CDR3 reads CASSPVFTSGANVLTF. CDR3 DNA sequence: TGTGCCAGCAGTCCCGTTTTTACGTCTGGGGCCAACGTCCTGACTTTC.